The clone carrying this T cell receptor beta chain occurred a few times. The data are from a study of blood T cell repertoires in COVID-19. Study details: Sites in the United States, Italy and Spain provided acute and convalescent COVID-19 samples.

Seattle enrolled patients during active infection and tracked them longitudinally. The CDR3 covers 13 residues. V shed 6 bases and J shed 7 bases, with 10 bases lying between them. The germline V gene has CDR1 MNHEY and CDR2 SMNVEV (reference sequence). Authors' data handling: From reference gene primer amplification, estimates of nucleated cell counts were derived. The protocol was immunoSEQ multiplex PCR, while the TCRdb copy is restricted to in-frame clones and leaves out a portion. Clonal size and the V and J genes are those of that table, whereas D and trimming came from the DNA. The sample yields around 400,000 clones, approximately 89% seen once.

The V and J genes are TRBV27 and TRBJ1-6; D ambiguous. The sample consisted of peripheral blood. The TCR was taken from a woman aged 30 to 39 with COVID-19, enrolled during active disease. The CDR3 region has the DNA TGTGCCAGCAGGTGGGCCGCCAATTCACCCCTCCACTTT. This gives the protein CASRWAANSPLHF.